This T cell receptor (beta chain) was sequenced in a study of blood T cell repertoires in COVID-19. Study summary: T cells, B-cell-depleted T cells, or PBMCs supplied cDNA or gDNA.

Residents of 24 US areas, aged 18 to 89 years, made up the participants. Participant reports of clinical history set cohort assignment. CDR1 is SEHNR and CDR2 is FQNEAQ in the germline V gene (reference sequence). V shed 5 bases, J shed 3 bases, and the junction held 4 bases outside the gene matches. This CDR3 comprises 14 residues. Some clones are missing from TCRdb's copy, which holds only in-frame ones; the method was immunoSEQ multiplex PCR. The top ten clones hold 6.6% of a sample with 250,000 to 300,000 clones, 80% to 90% of them seen once. Sequenced input: PBMCs or T cells enriched from blood (not recorded which). The J gene is TRBJ1-2, the V gene TRBV7-9, with 9 positions matching TRBD1. The sequence came from a woman between 50 and 59 years old who had been exposed to COVID-19. The CDR3 DNA reads as TGTGCCAGCAGCGAGGGGGACAGGGACTATGGCTACACCTTC. Translating gives CASSEGDRDYGYTF. Full variable domain (remainder filled in from reference TRBV7-9 and TRBJ1-2): DTGVSQNPRHKITKRGQNVTFRCDPISEHNRLYWYRQTLGQGPEFLTYFQNEAQLEKSRLLSDRFSAERPKGSFSTLEIQRTEQGDSAMYLCASSEGDRDYGYTFGSGTRLTVV.